Listed below are T cell receptor beta chains from one sample, sequenced in a study of blood T cell repertoires in COVID-19. TCRdb's copy holds only in-frame clones and misses some; the assay was immunoSEQ multiplex PCR. The sample lists 200,000 to 250,000 clones; roughly 81% were seen once. The sequenced sample consisted of peripheral blood. The receptor source for this set is a woman aged 50 to 60 with active or convalescent COVID-19. Both conserved end residues are part of each CDR3. The order of the fields is J gene, V gene, clone size, D gene, CDR3 DNA, CDR3 protein. The D gene is left open where the match is weak. The size field is filled for only some rows; it gives once, few, many or a size class.

>TRBJ1-5|TRBV18|-|-
TGTGCCAGCTCACCCTCCACAGATCAGCCCCAGCATTTT
CASSPSTDQPQHF
>TRBJ2-7|TRBV29-1|-|-
TGCAGCGTTGCGGCTAGCTCCTACGAGCAGTACTTC
CSVAASSYEQYF
>TRBJ1-4|TRBV28|-|-
TGTGCCAGCAGTTTGGGGGGTATTCCGGTTTGGGAAAAACTGTTTTTT
CASSLGGIPVWEKLFF
>TRBJ1-1|TRBV19|-|-
TGTGCCAGTCCAGGGACATTTTACACTGAAGCTTTCTTT
CASPGTFYTEAFF
>TRBJ1-2|TRBV28|-|-
TGTGCCAGCACCCCAGGGCGGGACTCTGGCTACACCTTC
CASTPGRDSGYTF
>TRBJ1-2|TRBV12-3/TRBV12-4|-|-
TGTGCCAGCAGTTTGACACATAACTATGGCTACACCTTC
CASSLTHNYGYTF
>TRBJ1-2|TRBV3-1/TRBV3-2|once|-
TGTGCCAGCAGCCAAGCGGCGGGTGACGGTGGCTACACCTTC
CASSQAAGDGGYTF
>TRBJ2-3|TRBV19|-|TRBD1
TGTGCCAGTAGTACCGCCCGGGACAGTTCGGATACGCAGTATTTT
CASSTARDSSDTQYF
>TRBJ2-3|TRBV14|-|-
TGTGCCAGCAGCCAAGTTGGCCCCCCGGATACGCAGTATTTT
CASSQVGPPDTQYF
>TRBJ2-3|TRBV18|-|TRBD2
TGTGCCAGCGTTAGCGCGCTAGCGGGGGCAGATACGCAGTATTTT
CASVSALAGADTQYF
>TRBJ2-3|TRBV28|-|TRBD2
TGTGCCAGCAGTGTAGCGGGGGGTTTCGATACGCAGTATTTT
CASSVAGGFDTQYF
>TRBJ2-1|TRBV3-1/TRBV3-2|-|TRBD2
TGTGCCAGCAGCCGACTAGCGGGGGGGGAGCAGTTCTTC
CASSRLAGGEQFF
>TRBJ1-4|TRBV28|-|-
TGTGCCAGCAGTGAGGCGGGAAGTTTGGAAAAACTGTTTTTT
CASSEAGSLEKLFF
>TRBJ2-7|TRBV5-1|-|TRBD2
TGCGCCAGCAGCCCAACCCTCACGGCTAGCGGGAAGAGTTACGAGCAGTACTTC
CASSPTLTASGKSYEQYF
>TRBJ2-3|TRBV12-3/TRBV12-4|-|-
TGTGCCAGCAGTTTAGTCCCAGGGAATACGCAGTATTTT
CASSLVPGNTQYF
>TRBJ2-3|TRBV7-2|-|TRBD1
TGTGCCAGCAGCGCCACAGGGGGCCGAGGGGATACGCAGTATTTT
CASSATGGRGDTQYF
>TRBJ1-2|TRBV2|-|-
TGTGCCAGCAGTGAGTTAGCTAACTATGGCTACACCTTC
CASSELANYGYTF
>TRBJ1-1|TRBV28|-|-
TGTGCCAGCAGTGGTTCGGGGGGGATGAACACTGAAGCTTTCTTT
CASSGSGGMNTEAFF
>TRBJ2-7|TRBV6-2/TRBV6-3|-|TRBD2
TGTGCCAGCAGTTACGGGCCTAGCGGGGGTCCTTACTTC
CASSYGPSGGPYF
>TRBJ1-1|TRBV2|-|TRBD1
TGTGCCAGCAGTGACGGCAGGGGGCTAGAAGCTTTCTTT
CASSDGRGLEAFF
>TRBJ2-1|TRBV5-1|-|-
TGCGCCAGCAGCCTCAGGAGCGGCAATGAGCAGTTCTTC
CASSLRSGNEQFF
>TRBJ1-2|TRBV2|few|-
TGTGCCAGGGGGCTATCAGGGGCGAACAACTATGGCTACACCTTC
CARGLSGANNYGYTF
>TRBJ2-5|TRBV6-6|-|-
TGTGCCAGCAGACACCGGACGGGGGAGACCCAGTACTTC
CASRHRTGETQYF
>TRBJ2-5|TRBV28|-|TRBD2
TGTGCCAGCAGTTACGGGGGGCAAGAGACCCAGTACTTC
CASSYGGQETQYF
>TRBJ2-1|TRBV24-1|-|TRBD2
TGTGCCACCAGTGATTGGACTAGCGGGGGGGCCGAGCAGTTCTTC
CATSDWTSGGAEQFF
>TRBJ2-3|TRBV3-1/TRBV3-2|-|TRBD2
TGTGCCTGGGTAGCGGGGAGGGGGGTCACAGATACGCAGTATTTT
CAWVAGRGVTDTQYF
>TRBJ2-2|TRBV7-9|-|TRBD1
TGTGCCACCACCGGGACAGAGAACACCGGGGAGCTGTTTTTT
CATTGTENTGELFF
>TRBJ2-5|TRBV10-3|-|-
TGTGCCATCAGCCCGGGACAACAAGAGACCCAGTACTTC
CAISPGQQETQYF
>TRBJ1-6|TRBV5-1|-|TRBD1
TGCGCCAGCAGCCCAGGGGGCTTTGAATCACCCCTCCACTTT
CASSPGGFESPLHF
>TRBJ2-1|TRBV7-9|-|-
TGTGCCAGCAGCCGGGCGACAGGACAATACAATGAGCAGTTCTTC
CASSRATGQYNEQFF
>TRBJ1-4|TRBV20-1|-|-
TGCAGTGCTAGTAGGGGGACTAATGAAAAACTGTTTTTT
CSASRGTNEKLFF
>TRBJ1-1|TRBV6-2/TRBV6-3|many|-
TGTGCCAGCAGTTTCCGGGACAAGGTACCTGAAGCTTTCTTT
CASSFRDKVPEAFF
>TRBJ2-3|TRBV7-9|-|-
TGTGCCAGCAGCTTGAGTTGGGATACGCAGTATTTT
CASSLSWDTQYF
>TRBJ2-5|TRBV7-8|-|-
TGTGCCAGCAGCTTGGGGAGGCGAGAGACCCAGTACTTC
CASSLGRRETQYF
>TRBJ1-3|TRBV3-1/TRBV3-2|-|TRBD1
TGTGCCAGCAGCCAAGGAGTGGCCAGGGGGGACACCATATATTTT
CASSQGVARGDTIYF
>TRBJ1-5|TRBV28|-|-
TGTGCCAGCAGAGGCTCTGGGGAGTTTAGCAATCAGCCCCAGCATTTT
CASRGSGEFSNQPQHF
>TRBJ1-2|TRBV3-1/TRBV3-2|-|-
TGTGCCAGCAGCCAAGATAGGCGGGGTAAAGGGCAAGGCTACACCTTC
CASSQDRRGKGQGYTF
>TRBJ2-3|TRBV18|-|-
TGTGCCAGCTCACCACTAGTCCTAAGCGGAAACACAGATACGCAGTATTTT
CASSPLVLSGNTDTQYF
>TRBJ2-3|TRBV21-1|few|-
TGTGCCAGCAGCAAAGCATCGGGAGAAGGGGCAGATACGCAGTATTTT
CASSKASGEGADTQYF
>TRBJ2-1|TRBV5-1|-|TRBD2
TGCGCCACCCGGGGGGTCGGTAATGAGCAGTTCTTC
CATRGVGNEQFF
>TRBJ1-2|TRBV24-1|-|TRBD1
TGTGCCACCAGCCAGGGACAGGGGAGAAGCGGCTACACCTTC
CATSQGQGRSGYTF
>TRBJ1-4|TRBV11-3|-|-
TGTGCCAGCAGCTCTCCACCAGACAAGAATAATGAAAAACTGTTTTTT
CASSSPPDKNNEKLFF
>TRBJ1-2|TRBV28|-|-
TGTGCCAGCAGACCAGGGCTCTATGGCTACACCTTC
CASRPGLYGYTF
>TRBJ2-7|TRBV9|-|TRBD2
TGTGCCAGCAGCGTGGGACTAGCGGGAGTCTACGAGCAGTACTTC
CASSVGLAGVYEQYF
>TRBJ2-1|TRBV7-2|-|TRBD1
TGTGCCAGCAGCCTGGACAGGGGCGGTCACAATGAGCAGTTCTTC
CASSLDRGGHNEQFF
>TRBJ1-1|TRBV29-1|-|-
TGCAGCGTAGGATGGGCCGCGAACACTGAAGCTTTCTTT
CSVGWAANTEAFF
>TRBJ2-1|TRBV5-5|-|TRBD2
TGTGCCAGCAGCTTACTAGCGGGAGTAAGTGAGCAGTTCTTC
CASSLLAGVSEQFF
>TRBJ2-7|TRBV7-3|-|-
TGTGCCAGCAGCTTAAAGGGGGAGTCCTACGAGCAGTACTTC
CASSLKGESYEQYF
>TRBJ2-7|TRBV5-1|few|TRBD1
TGCGCCAGCAGCTGGACAGGGCAATCCTACGAGCAGTACTTC
CASSWTGQSYEQYF
>TRBJ1-5|TRBV7-9|-|-
TGTGCCAGCAGCCCAGGGGGCAATCAGCCCCAGCATTTT
CASSPGGNQPQHF
>TRBJ2-2|TRBV2|-|-
TGTGCCAGCAATATGGTAGCGACCGGGGAGCTGTTTTTT
CASNMVATGELFF
>TRBJ1-2|TRBV19|-|-
TGTGCCAGTAGTTCCCACGGGTCCGCCACCCCTGGCTACACCTTC
CASSSHGSATPGYTF
>TRBJ2-1|TRBV29-1|-|-
TGCAGCGTTGAATGGGCGAAGGAGCAGTTCTTC
CSVEWAKEQFF